The 5 T cell receptor beta chains reported below all come from one sample, sequenced in a study of shared clonotypes between healthy human individuals (TCRdb year 2020). CD8 naive samples were obtained by positive selection for CCR7 among CD45RO-negative cells, yielding a CD45RA+CCR7+ population from which TemRA cells were excluded. To prepare the library, the immunoSEQ multiplex PCR assay was applied. Held by TCRdb, this immuneACCESS table contains in-frame sequences only and omits some clones. Under half of the omission traces to an unresolved V gene where checked; the cause of the rest is unknown. Within this sample are about 580,000 clones, with roughly 98% of them counted one time only. Clones ranked in the top ten supply around 0.3% of the sample. The sequenced sample consisted of naive CD8+ T cells sorted from blood. This specimen's cell subset or site label, per the study, means: CD45RA+CCR7+. These receptor sequences come from a young man in good health.

The chain uses TRBV27 and TRBJ2-7, with 12 bases lining up with TRBD1. V trimming: 2 bases; J trimming: 7 bases; junction bases outside the gene matches: 3. Germline lookup yields CDR1 MNHEY and CDR2 SMNVEV (reference sequence). CDR3 length equals 14 residues. CDR3 protein: CASSLGTGGEEQYF. In nucleotides, the CDR3 is TGTGCCAGCAGTTTAGGGACAGGGGGCGAAGAGCAGTACTTC.

J is TRBJ2-7 and V is TRBV13, with TRBD2 as a possible D gene (6 bases). Germline values: CDR1 PRHDT, CDR2 FYEKMQ (reference sequence). This CDR3 comprises 13 residues. Trimming removed 5 bases from V and 6 bases from J, with 14 bases in between. The CDR3 DNA reads as TGTGCCAGCAGCCGCGGGGAGTTGAGCGAGCAGTACTTC. It translates to CASSRGELSEQYF.

The chain links TRBV9 to TRBJ2-1; the D gene is possibly TRBD2 (6 bases). The CDR3 runs 14 residues. Germline V gene sequence: CDR1 SGDLS, CDR2 YYNGEE. V lost 4 bases and J 8 bases, leaving 16 bases between the germline ends. CDR3 loop: CASSSLGLIDEQFF. The DNA of the CDR3 is TGTGCCAGCAGCTCCTTAGGACTAATTGATGAGCAGTTCTTC. The full variable domain, with the rest looked up from reference TRBV9 and TRBJ2-1, is DSGVTQTPKHLITATGQRVTLRCSPRSGDLSVYWYQQSLDQGLQFLIQYYNGEERAKGNILERFSAQQFPDLHSELNLSSLELGDSALYFCASSSLGLIDEQFFGPGTRLTVL.

This chain connects TRBV9 to TRBJ2-3; 8 nucleotides match TRBD2. Germline V CDR1 and CDR2: SGDLS, YYNGEE. CDR3 size: 15 residues. Losses at the gene ends were 3 bases for V and 3 bases for J; bases not matched to a gene: 6. This chain's CDR3 is CASSAAGLVTDTQYF. The CDR3 DNA reads as TGTGCCAGCAGCGCCGCGGGACTAGTGACAGATACGCAGTATTTT.

The chain joins TRBV9 to TRBJ1-2; possibly TRBD1 for D (6 bases). Germline CDR1 reads SGDLS; CDR2 reads YYNGEE. V was trimmed by 0 bases and J by 8 bases, leaving 17 bases between them. The CDR3 runs 15 residues. The CDR3 DNA sequence: TGTGCCAGCAGCGTAGCCCGGGACACGCGTGTCGGCTACACCTTC. It is translated as CASSVARDTRVGYTF.